Below are 14 T cell receptor beta chains sequenced from a single sample in a study of regulatory T cells in long-lasting Graves disease. Stated time point: persistent/refractory GD, antithyroid drugs over 5 years with positive TRAb. TCR sequences were obtained from RNA taken from PBMCs. CDR3 regions were amplified by Arm-PCR using iRepertoire HTBI primers to build TCR beta libraries. TCRdb re-called the multiplex PCR reads through MiXCR, storing one row per CDR3 protein. Of hundreds of thousands of distinct CDR3 sequences detected, about 30% appear once; the ten largest clones hold 40% to 50%. The input for sequencing was peripheral blood mononuclear cells (PBMCs), taken when the disease was refractory, from a patient treated with antithyroid drugs. The receptors come from a female donor with Graves disease.

In this sample, this clonotype turned up many times. V gene TRBV11-2 combines with J gene TRBJ2-7; D is perhaps TRBD2 (5 bases). CDR1 is SGHAT, CDR2 FQNNGV, per germline. This CDR3 comprises 12 residues. V was trimmed by 1 base and J by 6 bases, leaving 7 bases between them. CDR3 DNA sequence: TGTGCCAGCAGCTTAGCTACTAGCGAGCAGTACTTC. This translates into CASSLATSEQYF.

This chain uses TRBV9 with TRBJ1-1; D is unresolved. Trimming took 1 base from V and 5 from J, leaving 9 bases between them. Germline-derived CDR1 and CDR2 are SGDLS and YYNGEE. The CDR3 has 13 residues. The CDR3 sequence: CASSVFSGTEAFF. For the CDR3, the DNA is TGTGCCAGCAGCGTATTCAGCGGGACTGAAGCTTTCTTT.

This clonotype was counted at least ten times. The CDR3 region has the DNA TGTGCCAGCGCTCGTAGGGGCGGACAAAAGAACACTGAAGCTTTCTTT. This sequence encodes CASARRGGQKNTEAFF. The V call is TRBV6-1, the J call TRBJ1-1, with D possibly being TRBD1 (5 bases). V was trimmed by 8 bases and J by 1 base, leaving 20 bases between them. Germline loops: CDR1 MNHNS, CDR2 SASEGT. The CDR3 is made up of 16 amino acids.

This chain links TRBV12-3 or TRBV12-4 with TRBJ2-7; D is possibly TRBD1 (6 bases). V lost 7 bases, J lost 4 bases, and 8 bases lay in between. CDR3 length: 11 amino acids. The CDR3 region is CASKQGYEQYF. Written as DNA, the CDR3 is TGTGCCAGCAAACAGGGTTACGAGCAGTACTTC.

This clonotype was seen more than once but under ten times. Possible read error: a much larger clone is one base away. The rearrangement joins TRBV29-1 to TRBJ2-7; D may be TRBD1 (6 bases). This CDR3 has 11 amino acids. V was cut by 3 bases and J by 3 bases, with 6 bases left in between. Germline-derived CDR1 and CDR2 are SQVTM and ANQGSEA. CDR3 protein: CSVEDSYEQYF. CDR3 nucleotide sequence: TGCAGCGTTGAGGACAGCTACGAGCAGTACTTC.

The rearrangement uses TRBV10-3 and TRBJ2-7, with a possible D match to TRBD1 (5 bases). With 2 bases removed from V and 0 bases from J, the gap between germline ends came to 14 bases. This CDR3 spans 16 amino acids. Germline V gene data show CDR1 as ENHRY and CDR2 as SYGVKD. The CDR3 loop is CAISEARGMGSYEQYF. The CDR3 DNA sequence: TGTGCCATCAGTGAGGCAAGGGGAATGGGCTCCTACGAGCAGTACTTC.

This chain connects TRBV12-3 or TRBV12-4 to TRBJ2-5, with D perhaps TRBD1 or TRBD2 (6 bases each). V lost 8 bases and J 2 bases, leaving 12 bases between the germline ends. This CDR3 has 13 amino acids. The CDR3 loop is CASGRGGQETQYF. The CDR3 coding sequence is TGTGCCAGCGGGAGAGGGGGGCAAGAGACCCAGTACTTC.

This chain connects TRBV6-1 to TRBJ2-7; 10 bases agree with TRBD2. Trimming took 5 bases from V and 7 from J; bases not matched to a gene: 11. This CDR3 spans 15 amino acids. From germline, CDR1 is MNHNS and CDR2 SASEGT. CDR3 residues: CASSTLAGAGGEQYF. In nucleotides, the CDR3 is TGTGCCAGCAGTACTCTAGCGGGAGCAGGAGGAGAGCAGTACTTC.

The chain joins TRBV6-1 to TRBJ1-4; D may be TRBD1 (5 bases). Trimming removed 5 bases at V and 8 bases at J, with 15 bases between. CDR3 length: 14 residues. The V gene's germline CDR1 is MNHNS and CDR2 SASEGT. This chain's CDR3 is CASSPTGWGEKLFF. The CDR3 nucleotides are TGTGCCAGCAGTCCCACGGGGTGGGGGGAAAAACTGTTTTTT.

This chain joins TRBV19 and TRBJ1-5; a weak D match, TRBD1 (5 bases). Germline assignment: CDR1 LNHDA and CDR2 SQIVND (reference sequence). V shed 5 bases and J shed 4 bases, with 21 bases lying between them. This CDR3 is built from 17 residues. CDR3 sequence reads: CASSWGGGEPPNQPQHF. DNA of the CDR3: TGTGCCAGTAGTTGGGGCGGAGGGGAACCTCCGAATCAGCCCCAGCATTTT. Complete variable domain (other parts from reference TRBV19 and TRBJ1-5): DGGITQSPKYLFRKEGQNVTLSCEQNLNHDAMYWYRQDPGQGLRLIYYSQIVNDFQKGDIAEGYSVSREKKESFPLTVTSAQKNPTAFYLCASSWGGGEPPNQPQHFGDGTRLSIL.

This chain uses TRBV7-9 with TRBJ1-3; D gene unclear. Germline lookup yields CDR1 SEHNR and CDR2 FQNEAQ (reference sequence). Trimming shortened V by 7 bases and J by 5 bases, and 15 bases separated the two germline ends. The CDR3 covers 14 residues. In DNA, the CDR3 is TGTGCCAGCAACCCTAGCGGACGGAGAAACACCATATATTTT. Its translation is CASNPSGRRNTIYF. Drawing the rest from reference TRBV7-9 and TRBJ1-3, the complete variable domain is DTGVSQNPRHKITKRGQNVTFRCDPISEHNRLYWYRQTLGQGPEFLTYFQNEAQLEKSRLLSDRFSAERPKGSFSTLEIQRTEQGDSAMYLCASNPSGRRNTIYFGEGSWLTVV.

The chain is built from TRBV10-3 and TRBJ1-1; 7 bases agree with TRBD1. The CDR3 loop spans 13 amino acids. The V gene end was trimmed by 6 bases and the J gene end by 6 bases; junction bases not matched to a gene: 7. Germline assignment: CDR1 ENHRY and CDR2 SYGVKD. For the CDR3, the DNA is TGTGCCATCAGCCGAGACAGGGTGGCTGAAGCTTTCTTT. This translates into CAISRDRVAEAFF.

The chain recombines TRBV3-1 with TRBJ2-7; 9 bases are a match to TRBD2. The CDR3 sequence is 16 residues long. Trimming at V came to 1 base and at J to 4 bases, leaving 8 bases not matched to a gene. Germline V gene sequence: CDR1 LGHDT, CDR2 YNNKEL (reference sequence). CDR3 DNA: TGTGCCAGCAGCCAAGCCGTTGCGGGAGGGCCTTACGAGCAGTACTTC. Translation gives CASSQAVAGGPYEQYF.

V is TRBV24-1 and J is TRBJ1-5; D possibly corresponds to TRBD1 (5 bases). The V and J ends lost 4 bases and 4 bases respectively, with 16 bases between them. The CDR3 totals 16 residues. In germline, CDR1 is KGHDR, CDR2 SFDVKD. Written as DNA, the CDR3 is TGTGCCACCAGTGACCAGACGGGACCGGGTAATCAGCCCCAGCATTTT. As protein: CATSDQTGPGNQPQHF.